A single sample is the source of the 9 T cell receptor beta chains below, sequenced in a study of breast tumors, draining lymph nodes, adjacent tissues. Breast cancer patients provided tissue from their axillary draining lymph nodes. TCRdb redid the calling of the multiplex PCR reads with MiXCR, one entry per CDR3 protein. The sample comprises a few hundred thousand distinct CDR3 sequences, 30% to 35% of which are singletons, and 3% to 4% rests with the top ten. Material for sequencing was axillary lymph node tissue. The receptors were sampled from a female donor with breast cancer. Some clones in this sample may be carry-over from other donors' samples.

The CDR3 DNA follows: TGTGCCACCAGTGCTGACCCTTGGGGCTACAATGAGCAGTTCTTC. Encoded protein: CATSADPWGYNEQFF. The V call is TRBV24-1, the J call TRBJ2-1, with D unclear. CDR1 is KGHDR and CDR2 is SFDVKD in the germline V gene. The CDR3 loop spans 15 amino acids. V lost 5 bases and J 3 bases, leaving 13 bases between the germline ends.

Regarding this clonotype: One end of the junction does not line up with germline, which may come from a read error. The chain combines TRBV24-1 with TRBJ2-3; no firm D call. From germline, CDR1 is KGHDR and CDR2 SFDVKD. The CDR3 loop spans 11 amino acids. This CDR3 reads CASRNTDTQYF. Written as DNA, the CDR3 is TGTGCCTCCAGAAACACAGATACGCAGTATTTT.

This clonotype was observed many times. The CDR3 bases are TGCGCCAGCAGTTGGGACTCCTCCACCGGGGAGCTGTTTTTT. This translates into CASSWDSSTGELFF. The chain couples TRBV10-2 to TRBJ2-2, with D possibly TRBD2 on 6 matching bases. The CDR3 loop spans 14 amino acids. The V end was cut by 5 bases, the J end by 4 bases, with 11 bases between. CDR1 and CDR2 from the germline V gene are WSHSY and SAAADI.

This clonotype was observed at least ten times. The chain combines TRBV7-2 with TRBJ2-5, with TRBD2 matching 11 bases. The CDR3 runs 15 residues. The germline gives CDR1 SGHTA, CDR2 FQGNSA. V dropped 7 bases and J dropped 5; count of bases not matched to a gene: 9. CDR3 sequence reads: CASTPSGRWGETQYF. Here the CDR3 DNA reads TGTGCCAGCACTCCTAGCGGGAGGTGGGGGGAGACCCAGTACTTC.

The chain recombines TRBV19 with TRBJ2-5, with 10 positions matching TRBD2. After removal of 1 base from V and 0 bases from J, the junction contained 2 bases not matched to a gene. Per the germline V gene, CDR1 is LNHDA and CDR2 is SQIVND (reference sequence). CDR3 length: 16 amino acids. The CDR3 protein is CASSIGTSGYQETQYF. The CDR3, as DNA: TGTGCCAGTAGTATAGGGACTAGCGGTTACCAAGAGACCCAGTACTTC.

This clonotype was counted at least ten times. Here the CDR3 reads CASSPHDDTGELFF. CDR3 coding DNA: TGTGCCAGCAGTCCCCACGACGACACCGGGGAGCTGTTTTTT. The J gene is TRBJ2-2, the V gene TRBV2; D not certain. The CDR3 is 14 amino acids. CDR1 is SNHLY, CDR2 FYNNEI, per germline. The germline V and J ends were trimmed by 5 bases and 3 bases, with 10 bases remaining between them. Together with reference TRBV2 and TRBJ2-2, the CDR3 gives the full variable domain: EPEVTQTPSHQVTQMGQEVILRCVPISNHLYFYWYRQILGQKVEFLVSFYNNEISEKSEIFDDQFSVERPDGSNFTLKIRSTKLEDSAMYFCASSPHDDTGELFFGEGSRLTVL.

This clonotype was observed at least ten times. The chain employs TRBV4-2 and TRBJ2-7, with D possibly being TRBD2 (5 bases). Germline loops: CDR1 LGHNA, CDR2 YNFKEQ. V dropped 1 base and J dropped 1 base, with 8 bases sitting between them. The CDR3 length is 14 residues. The CDR3 protein is CASSQGGPSYEQYF. The CDR3 nucleotides are TGTGCCAGCAGCCAAGGCGGGCCATCCTACGAGCAGTACTTC.

This clonotype has ten or more counts. This sequence joins TRBV12-3 or TRBV12-4 and TRBJ1-3; 9 positions agree with TRBD1. V was pared by 6 bases and J by 0 bases, with 6 bases of the junction left unmatched. The CDR3 consists of 16 residues. The CDR3 protein is CASRPGQGTSGNTIYF. Here the CDR3 DNA reads TGTGCCAGCAGACCGGGACAGGGAACCTCTGGAAACACCATATATTTT.

A few counts support this clonotype. A clone one base away is much larger, so this may be a read error. V gene TRBV20-1 combines with J gene TRBJ2-7; 10 bases match TRBD2. The CDR3 is 15 residues long. Trimming took 3 bases from V and 2 from J; bases not matched to a gene: 7. Germline CDR1 reads DFQATT; CDR2 reads SNEGSKA (reference sequence). The CDR3 DNA follows: TGCAGTGCTAGTGCTCGGCTAGCGGGGGCCTACGAGCAGTACTTC. Amino acid sequence: CSASARLAGAYEQYF.